Below are 2 T cell receptor beta chains sequenced from a single sample in a study of naive and memory T cell subsets. An equimolar mix of two oligonucleotides served as the beta constant-region primer for TRBC1 and TRBC2. The ligated cDNA underwent four PCR rounds using SP2 and nested alpha and beta constant-region primers. TCRdb re-called the UMI-ligation and nested PCR reads with MiXCR, one entry per CDR3 protein. This sample carries about 99,000 distinct CDR3 sequences, more than 12% of them seen once, and the ten largest clones take around 2.7%. Whole-study results and caveats: A few larger clonotypes appeared in naive repertoires, especially CD8, possibly memory cells re-expressing CD45RA.

Their target antigens are unknown. Source material: naive CD8+ T cells from blood. The origin of the receptors is a human donor in good health.

This clonotype was detected a few times. This chain links TRBV4-2 with TRBJ2-5, with 9 bases that match TRBD2. Trimming removed 4 bases from V and 5 bases from J; junction bases left unmatched: 11. Germline V CDR1 and CDR2: LGHNA, YNFKEQ. This CDR3 is 16 amino acids long. The CDR3 DNA reads as TGTGCCAGCAGCCCCTCGGGGCGGGGGGGCGATGAGACCCAGTACTTC. Translation: CASSPSGRGGDETQYF.

The CDR3 is CASSLFQRNNEQFF. The CDR3 DNA is TGTGCCAGCAGCTTATTTCAGCGAAACAATGAGCAGTTCTTC. The chain uses TRBV13 and TRBJ2-1; D is undetermined. Germline CDR1 and CDR2: PRHDT and FYEKMQ (reference sequence). The length of the CDR3 is 14 residues. Trimming removed 2 bases at V and 5 bases at J, with 10 bases between. Drawing the rest from reference TRBV13 and TRBJ2-1, the complete variable domain is AAGVIQSPRHLIKEKRETATLKCYPIPRHDTVYWYQQGPGQDPQFLISFYEKMQSDKGSIPDRFSAQQFSDYHSELNMSSLELGDSALYFCASSLFQRNNEQFFGPGTRLTVL.